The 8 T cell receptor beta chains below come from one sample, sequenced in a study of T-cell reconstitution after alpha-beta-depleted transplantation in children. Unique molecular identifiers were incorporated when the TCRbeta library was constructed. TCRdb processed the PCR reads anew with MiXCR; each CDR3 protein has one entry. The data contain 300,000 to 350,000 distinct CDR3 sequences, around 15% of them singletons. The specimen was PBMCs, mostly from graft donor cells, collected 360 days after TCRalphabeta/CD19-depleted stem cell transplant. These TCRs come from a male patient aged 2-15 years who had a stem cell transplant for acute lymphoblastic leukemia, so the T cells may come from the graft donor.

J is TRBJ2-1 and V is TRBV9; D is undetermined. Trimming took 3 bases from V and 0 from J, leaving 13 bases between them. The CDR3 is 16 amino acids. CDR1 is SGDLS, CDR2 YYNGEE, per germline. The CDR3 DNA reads TGTGCCAGCAGCGACGGGCTAGTGAGCTCCTACAATGAGCAGTTCTTC. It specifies CASSDGLVSSYNEQFF.

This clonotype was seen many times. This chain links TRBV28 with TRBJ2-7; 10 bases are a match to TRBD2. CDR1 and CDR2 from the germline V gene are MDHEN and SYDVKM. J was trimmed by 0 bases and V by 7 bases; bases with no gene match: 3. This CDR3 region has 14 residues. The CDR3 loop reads CASTSGSLSYEQYF. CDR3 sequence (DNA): TGTGCCAGCACTAGCGGGAGCCTCTCCTACGAGCAGTACTTC.

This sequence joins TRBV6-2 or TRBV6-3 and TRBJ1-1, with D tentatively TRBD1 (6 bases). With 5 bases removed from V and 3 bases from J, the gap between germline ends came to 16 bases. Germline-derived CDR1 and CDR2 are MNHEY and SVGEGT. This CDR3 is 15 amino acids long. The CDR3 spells CASSLSGTTYTEAFF. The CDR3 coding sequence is TGTGCCAGCAGTCTCTCGGGGACAACGTACACTGAAGCTTTCTTT.

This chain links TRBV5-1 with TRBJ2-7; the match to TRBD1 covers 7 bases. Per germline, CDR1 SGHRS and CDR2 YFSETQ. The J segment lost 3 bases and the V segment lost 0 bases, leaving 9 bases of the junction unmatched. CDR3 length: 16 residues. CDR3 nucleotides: TGCGCCAGCAGCTTGGGGATCGGACAGGCCCACTACGAGCAGTACTTC. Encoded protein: CASSLGIGQAHYEQYF.

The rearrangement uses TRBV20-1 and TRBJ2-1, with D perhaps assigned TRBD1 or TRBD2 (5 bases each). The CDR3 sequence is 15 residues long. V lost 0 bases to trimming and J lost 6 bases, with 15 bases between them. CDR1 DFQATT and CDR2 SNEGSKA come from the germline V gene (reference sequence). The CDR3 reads CSARDGKGPSNEQFF. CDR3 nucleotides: TGCAGTGCTAGAGATGGAAAGGGACCTTCCAATGAGCAGTTCTTC.

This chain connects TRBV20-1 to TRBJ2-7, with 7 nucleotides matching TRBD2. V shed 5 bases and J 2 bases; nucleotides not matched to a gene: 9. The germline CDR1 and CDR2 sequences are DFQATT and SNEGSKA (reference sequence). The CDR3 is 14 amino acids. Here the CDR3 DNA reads TGCAGTGCTCCCTCGCGGGAGTTCCCCTACGAGCAGTACTTC. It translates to CSAPSREFPYEQYF.

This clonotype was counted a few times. This CDR3 is CASSPTPGLASYEQYF. For the CDR3, the DNA is TGTGCCAGCAGCCCTACCCCGGGACTAGCCTCCTACGAGCAGTACTTC. The genes are TRBV9 and TRBJ2-7; 9 bases align to TRBD2. This CDR3 is 16 amino acids long. CDR1 SGDLS and CDR2 YYNGEE come from the germline V gene. Losses at the gene ends were 4 bases for V and 0 bases for J; bases not matched to a gene: 8.

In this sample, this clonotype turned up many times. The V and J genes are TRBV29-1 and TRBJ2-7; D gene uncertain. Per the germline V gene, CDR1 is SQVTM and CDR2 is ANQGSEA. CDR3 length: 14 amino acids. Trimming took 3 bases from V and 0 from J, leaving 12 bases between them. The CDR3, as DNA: TGCAGCGTTGAGTTGACGGATAGCTCCTACGAGCAGTACTTC. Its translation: CSVELTDSSYEQYF.